These 12 T cell receptor beta chains originate from one sample sequenced in a study of blood T cells in healthy people across ages. Next came a second PCR, run for about 7 to 12 cycles, which used a sample-barcoded 5' primer along with a J-beta primer mix. TCRdb independently ran MiXCR on the 5' RACE reads; one entry per CDR3 protein. The table includes 650,000 to 800,000 distinct CDR3 sequences, approximately 44% detected once. The specimen was blood. The source is a man in his fifties or sixties in good health.

The V gene is TRBV3-1, the J gene TRBJ2-1; 11 bases agree with TRBD2. TRBJ2-7 matches the DNA end more closely, so the J call is doubtful. This CDR3 region has 18 residues. Per the germline V gene, CDR1 is LGHDT and CDR2 is YNNKEL (reference sequence). The CDR3 loop is CASSGPTSGAFSYNEQYF. Written as DNA, the CDR3 is TGTGCCAGCAGCGGCCCGACTAGCGGGGCTTTCTCCTACAATGAGCAGTACTTC.

This clonotype was recorded only once. This chain uses TRBV7-9 with TRBJ1-5; D remains unclear. CDR3 length: 14 amino acids. CDR1 SEHNR and CDR2 FQNEAQ come from the germline V gene (reference sequence). Between the trimmed V and J ends, which lost 1 base and 7 bases, there was a span of 11 bases. The CDR3 spells CASSLDAVGQPQHF. DNA of the CDR3: TGTGCCAGCAGCTTAGATGCAGTCGGGCAGCCCCAGCATTTT. Based on the CDR3 plus reference TRBV7-9 and TRBJ1-5, the full variable domain is DTGVSQNPRHKITKRGQNVTFRCDPISEHNRLYWYRQTLGQGPEFLTYFQNEAQLEKSRLLSDRFSAERPKGSFSTLEIQRTEQGDSAMYLCASSLDAVGQPQHFGDGTRLSIL.

The chain joins TRBV3-1 to TRBJ2-1; no clear D. V was clipped by 0 bases and J by 4 bases, with 7 bases between them. Per the germline V gene, CDR1 is LGHDT and CDR2 is YNNKEL (reference sequence). The CDR3 runs 14 residues. The CDR3 region has the DNA TGTGCCAGCAGCCAAGACGAGGTTTACAATGAGCAGTTCTTC. It specifies CASSQDEVYNEQFF.

The chain recombines TRBV7-9 with TRBJ2-7; D gene ambiguous. The CDR3 is 15 residues long. Germline CDR1 reads SEHNR; CDR2 reads FQNEAQ (reference sequence). The ends were cut back, 4 bases at V and 0 bases at J, with 13 bases in the middle. CDR3: CASSSQGIYSYEQYF. The CDR3 DNA is TGTGCCAGCAGCTCCCAAGGGATTTACTCCTACGAGCAGTACTTC. Filled out from reference TRBV7-9 and TRBJ2-7, the complete variable domain reads DTGVSQNPRHKITKRGQNVTFRCDPISEHNRLYWYRQTLGQGPEFLTYFQNEAQLEKSRLLSDRFSAERPKGSFSTLEIQRTEQGDSAMYLCASSSQGIYSYEQYFGPGTRLTVT.

This clonotype has ten or more counts. The chain carries TRBV12-3 or TRBV12-4 and TRBJ2-1, with 9 bases fitting TRBD2. V gave up 0 bases and J gave up 8 bases; unmatched junction bases: 8. The CDR3 has 16 amino acids. Here the CDR3 reads CASSLAGTSQTHEQFF. DNA of the CDR3: TGTGCCAGCAGTTTAGCGGGGACTAGCCAAACCCATGAGCAGTTCTTC.

This clonotype came up a few times. This chain connects TRBV28 to TRBJ2-3; D assignment may be TRBD1 or TRBD2 (5 bases each). V was cut by 1 base and J by 2 bases, with 10 bases left in between. The CDR3 sequence is 15 residues long. The germline gives CDR1 MDHEN, CDR2 SYDVKM. The CDR3 loop reads CASSLSRDDTDTQYF. CDR3 sequence (DNA): TGTGCCAGCAGTTTATCTCGGGACGACACAGATACGCAGTATTTT.

This clonotype was detected a few times. This chain links TRBV9 with TRBJ2-1; TRBD2 matches at 10 bases. There are 16 residues in the CDR3. Germline trimming cut 0 bases from V and 4 bases from J; bases unmatched to any gene: 4. Germline V gene lookup returns CDR1 SGDLS and CDR2 YYNGEE. DNA of the CDR3: TGTGCCAGCAGCGTAGGAGGGACTAGCGTATACAATGAGCAGTTCTTC. Its translation is CASSVGGTSVYNEQFF.

The chain recombines TRBV27 with TRBJ2-1, with D perhaps matching TRBD2 (6 bases). This CDR3 has 17 amino acids. Germline CDR1 is MNHEY and CDR2 is SMNVEV (reference sequence). V was cut by 1 base and J by 1 base, with 14 bases left in between. DNA of the CDR3: TGTGCCAGCAGTTTATGGAGGGGCGGTAGTTCCTACAATGAGCAGTTCTTC. This translates into CASSLWRGGSSYNEQFF.

This clonotype was observed a handful of times. CDR3 nucleotide sequence: TGCAGTGCTAGCGGGGGGGCTACCGGGGAGCTGTTTTTT. It is translated as CSASGGATGELFF. The chain employs TRBV20-1 and TRBJ2-2; TRBD2 aligns across 8 bases. The V gene end was trimmed by 3 bases and the J gene end by 5 bases; junction bases not matched to a gene: 2. This CDR3 has 13 amino acids. Germline V gene sequence: CDR1 DFQATT, CDR2 SNEGSKA (reference sequence).

The chain joins TRBV7-9 to TRBJ2-5, with a tentative D call TRBD2 (6 bases). The CDR3 totals 14 residues. Germline V CDR1 and CDR2: SEHNR, FQNEAQ (reference sequence). The V end lost 3 bases, the J end lost 4 bases, and 12 bases lay between the germline ends. In DNA form, the CDR3 reads TGTGCCAGCAGCTTCCTGGGGGGTGGAGAGACCCAGTACTTC. Translated, it gives CASSFLGGGETQYF.

J is TRBJ2-2 and V is TRBV9, with TRBD2 matching over 8 bases. The J segment lost 4 bases and the V segment lost 2 bases, leaving 4 bases of the junction unmatched. The CDR3 runs 15 residues. Germline CDR1 is SGDLS and CDR2 is YYNGEE. The chain's CDR3 is CASSVAAGGTGELFF. In DNA, the CDR3 is TGTGCCAGCAGCGTTGCGGCGGGGGGCACCGGGGAGCTGTTTTTT.

The genes are TRBV6-2 or TRBV6-3 and TRBJ2-5; D remains ambiguous. Trimming shortened V by 5 bases and J by 11 bases, and 18 bases separated the two germline ends. The length of the CDR3 is 13 residues. Germline V gives CDR1 MNHEY, CDR2 SVGEGT. CDR3 loop: CASSLDGNNEQYF. CDR3 DNA: TGTGCCAGCAGTCTGGACGGAAACAATGAGCAGTACTTC.